This T cell receptor (beta chain) came from a study of T cell clusters in autoimmune cytopenias. Multiplex touch-down PCR amplified TRB using TRB-A and TRB-B pools in one tube. TCRdb reprocessed the multiplex PCR reads and stores each CDR3 protein as one record, lacking DNA. Its listing shows some 8,000 distinct CDR3 sequences. This clonotype is called medium-sized based on its frequency. TRB was amplified from roughly 0.25 ug of peripheral blood genomic DNA per sample. CDR1 MNHEY and CDR2 SVGAGI come from the germline V gene. CDR3 length: 13 residues. Sequencing was performed on peripheral blood. The chain joins TRBV6-5 to TRBJ1-5; checking the TCRdb D call of TRBD1 is not possible without DNA. The clonotype originates from a human donor with an autoimmune cytopenia or autoimmune hepatitis (not recorded which). This chain's CDR3 is CASSFTGGQPQHF.